The 28 T cell receptor beta chains listed next were all sequenced from one sample in a study of cytomegalovirus exposure and HLA in healthy donors (dated by TCRdb to about 2017). Library preparation used the immunoSEQ multiplex PCR assay. The multiplex PCR relied on a mix of 60 forward primers for TCR Vbeta segments and 13 reverse primers for TCR Jbeta segments. This immuneACCESS table, as held by TCRdb, lists in-frame sequences with V and J called but not all clones. Of the missing ones, under half trace to an unresolved V gene in checked studies; the others have no known cause. Recorded for this sample are about 270,000 clones; around 66% of them occurred a single time. In total, the top ten clones hold approximately 2.1% of the sample. Sequencing used PBMCs. These receptors were taken from a female donor in good health and CMV-seronegative.

V and J are TRBV28 and TRBJ1-2, with 9 bases matching TRBD1. V shed 2 bases, J shed 5 bases, and the junction held 6 bases outside the gene matches. Germline CDR1 is MDHEN and CDR2 is SYDVKM. The CDR3 totals 15 residues. This CDR3 is CASSLQDRGLYGYTF. The CDR3 DNA follows: TGTGCCAGCAGTTTACAGGACAGGGGCTTATATGGCTACACCTTC.

The rearrangement uses TRBV28 and TRBJ2-7; TRBD1 agrees at 7 bases. With V trimmed by 5 bases and J by 3 bases, 16 bases remained unmatched. From germline, CDR1 is MDHEN and CDR2 SYDVKM. This CDR3 contains 17 residues. The DNA of the CDR3 is TGTGCCAGCAGTGCGTTCTCCCGGGACAGAGGTAACTACGAGCAGTACTTC. This gives the protein CASSAFSRDRGNYEQYF. The whole variable domain, filled in from reference TRBV28 and TRBJ2-7, reads DVKVTQSSRYLVKRTGEKVFLECVQDMDHENMFWYRQDPGLGLRLIYFSYDVKMKEKGDIPEGYSVSREKKERFSLILESASTNQTSMYLCASSAFSRDRGNYEQYFGPGTRLTVT.

The chain carries TRBV30 and TRBJ1-1, with TRBD1 matching 7 bases. This CDR3 is 14 amino acids long. Trimming at V came to 4 bases and at J to 0 bases, leaving 5 bases not matched to a gene. CDR1 is GTSNPN, CDR2 SVGIG, per germline (reference sequence). CDR3 coding DNA: TGTGCCTGGATATTGACAGGGATGAACACTGAAGCTTTCTTT. Translation: CAWILTGMNTEAFF.

This chain connects TRBV7-9 to TRBJ2-3; 9 bases agree with TRBD2. There are 16 residues in the CDR3. CDR1 and CDR2 from the germline V gene are SEHNR and FQNEAQ (reference sequence). The V and J ends lost 1 base and 3 bases, in that order; junction bases with no gene match: 5. The CDR3 protein is CASSLGPSGRTDTQYF. CDR3 DNA: TGTGCCAGCAGCTTAGGCCCCAGCGGGAGGACAGATACGCAGTATTTT.

The chain couples TRBV5-4 to TRBJ1-4, with no clear D. Looked up from germline, CDR1 is SGHNT and CDR2 is YYREEE (reference sequence). The CDR3 is 15 amino acids. The V end was cut by 2 bases, the J end by 8 bases, with 16 bases between. CDR3 region: CASSLTGRAGEKLFF. CDR3 coding DNA: TGTGCCAGCAGCTTAACCGGACGGGCGGGGGAAAAACTGTTTTTT.

The J gene is TRBJ2-1, the V gene TRBV18, with D possibly matching TRBD2 (8 bases). Germline V lookup: CDR1 KGHSH, CDR2 LQKENI. This CDR3 is 18 amino acids long. V shed 4 bases and J shed 3 bases, with 22 bases lying between them. In DNA form, the CDR3 reads TGTGCCAGCTCACTTCGGACAGGCTATAGCGGGAACTACAATGAGCAGTTCTTC. Translation gives CASSLRTGYSGNYNEQFF.

The rearrangement joins TRBV27 to TRBJ1-5; 9 bases are shared with TRBD1. The germline CDR1 and CDR2 sequences are MNHEY and SMNVEV (reference sequence). The trim removed 3 bases at V and 9 bases at J, leaving 6 bases unmatched. This CDR3 contains 14 residues. CDR3 residues: CASSLGTGSGPQHF. The CDR3 DNA reads TGTGCCAGCAGTTTGGGGACAGGGTCGGGGCCCCAGCATTTT.

This clone was seen once. The genes are TRBV12-1 and TRBJ2-7; the D segment call TRBD2 is taken from the table without a DNA check. TRBV12-1 is shown as a pseudogene. This CDR3 spans 14 amino acids. Written as DNA, the CDR3 is TGTGCCAGCAGCTCGCCGGGACTATCTTACGAGCAGTACTTC. Amino acids: CASSSPGLSYEQYF.

The V and J genes are TRBV7-9 and TRBJ1-5, with 7 bases fitting TRBD1. The junction had 11 bases not matched to a gene; V was cut back by 5 bases and J by 4 bases. The CDR3 length is 16 residues. Germline values: CDR1 SEHNR, CDR2 FQNEAQ (reference sequence). Written as DNA, the CDR3 is TGTGCCAGCAGCGGAGACAGCTCAGGGGGGAATCAGCCCCAGCATTTT. Protein sequence: CASSGDSSGGNQPQHF.

This chain links TRBV5-1 with TRBJ2-1, with 9 nucleotides matching TRBD2. The germline CDR1 and CDR2 sequences are SGHRS and YFSETQ. This CDR3 has 16 amino acids. V dropped 0 bases and J dropped 9; count of bases not matched to a gene: 10. The CDR3 bases are TGCGCCAGCAGCTTGGTAGCGGGAGTTAAGGCCCTTGAGCAGTTCTTC. Its protein is CASSLVAGVKALEQFF.

The chain has TRBV6-1 and TRBJ1-2; 9 bases map to TRBD1. Germline lookup yields CDR1 MNHNS and CDR2 SASEGT. Losses at the gene ends were 1 base for V and 8 bases for J; bases not matched to a gene: 5. The CDR3 spans 14 residues. In DNA, the CDR3 is TGTGCCAGCAGTGAAGAAGGACAGGGGAACGGCTACACCTTC. Translated: CASSEEGQGNGYTF.

The V and J genes are TRBV28 and TRBJ1-2, with TRBD1 matching 7 bases. Germline CDR1 and CDR2: MDHEN and SYDVKM. The CDR3 is 14 amino acids. Trimming at V came to 8 bases and at J to 2 bases, leaving 8 bases not matched to a gene. CDR3 sequence (DNA): TGTGCCAGCGGTACAGGGGCCGCGAACTATGGCTACACCTTC. It codes for CASGTGAANYGYTF.

This rearrangement joins TRBV10-2 to TRBJ1-3; D unresolved. Germline-derived CDR1 and CDR2 are WSHSY and SAAADI. V was clipped by 4 bases and J by 4 bases, with 14 bases between them. The CDR3 is 15 amino acids. CDR3 sequence (DNA): TGCGCCAGCAGTGCCCAGACCCGAGGGGGAAACACCATATATTTT. As protein: CASSAQTRGGNTIYF.

Written as DNA, the CDR3 is TGTGCCAGCAGCTTAGCGTCTGAGAGCTACGAGCAGTACTTC. Protein sequence: CASSLASESYEQYF. The rearrangement joins TRBV7-9 to TRBJ2-7; D is unclear. This CDR3 comprises 14 residues. Germline loops: CDR1 SEHNR, CDR2 FQNEAQ (reference sequence). Trimming removed 0 bases from V and 3 bases from J, with 9 bases in between. Variable domain in full (rest from reference TRBV7-9 and TRBJ2-7): DTGVSQNPRHKITKRGQNVTFRCDPISEHNRLYWYRQTLGQGPEFLTYFQNEAQLEKSRLLSDRFSAERPKGSFSTLEIQRTEQGDSAMYLCASSLASESYEQYFGPGTRLTVT.

The V call is TRBV30, the J call TRBJ2-5; TRBD2 might be the D (5 bases). The J call may be wrong; the DNA end is better matched by TRBJ2-7. CDR1 GTSNPN and CDR2 SVGIG come from the germline V gene (reference sequence). This CDR3 contains 12 residues. The CDR3, as DNA: TGTGCCTGGAGTGTCGGACTCTACGAGCAGTACTTC. Translation: CAWSVGLYEQYF.

J is TRBJ1-5 and V is TRBV7-9; the match to TRBD1 covers 12 bases. V lost 1 base, J lost 4 bases, and 2 bases stayed unmatched. The V gene's germline CDR1 is SEHNR and CDR2 FQNEAQ (reference sequence). This CDR3 spans 16 amino acids. CDR3 sequence (DNA): TGTGCCAGCAGCTTAGGGGGACAGGGGGCGAATCAGCCCCAGCATTTT. Translating it yields CASSLGGQGANQPQHF.

The rearrangement joins TRBV28 to TRBJ1-1; possible D gene TRBD1, 5 bases. Germline V gives CDR1 MDHEN, CDR2 SYDVKM. The V end lost 8 bases, the J end lost 10 bases, and 11 bases lay between the germline ends. The CDR3 is made up of 10 amino acids. The CDR3 is CASWLGGAFF. The CDR3 coding sequence is TGTGCCAGCTGGTTGGGGGGAGCTTTCTTT.

This chain joins TRBV9 and TRBJ1-1, with TRBD1 as a possible D gene (6 bases). CDR3 length equals 16 residues. V lost 2 bases, J lost 1 base, and 15 bases lay in between. Germline V gene lookup returns CDR1 SGDLS and CDR2 YYNGEE. CDR3 residues: CASSVLTRDKNTEAFF. The CDR3, as DNA: TGTGCCAGCAGCGTGCTAACCCGGGACAAGAACACTGAAGCTTTCTTT.

This clone was detected only a few times. V usage is TRBV7-3 and J usage is TRBJ2-1; 11 positions agree with TRBD2. With V trimmed by 5 bases and J by 6 bases, 6 bases remained unmatched. The germline gives CDR1 SGHTA, CDR2 FQGTGA. The CDR3 totals 15 residues. The chain's CDR3 is CASSPSGRSSNEQFF. CDR3 sequence (DNA): TGTGCCAGCAGCCCTAGCGGGAGGAGTAGCAATGAGCAGTTCTTC.

This chain uses TRBV30 with TRBJ2-7; D might be TRBD2 (5 bases). CDR1 is GTSNPN and CDR2 is SVGIG in the germline V gene (reference sequence). Trimming stripped 4 bases from V and 0 bases from J, with 10 bases between. The CDR3 is 13 amino acids. Here the CDR3 DNA reads TGTGCCTGGAACAGTCTAGCCTCCTACGAGCAGTACTTC. Amino acid sequence: CAWNSLASYEQYF.

This chain joins TRBV4-2 and TRBJ2-6; 9 bases map to TRBD2. This CDR3 has 18 residues. CDR1 is LGHNA, CDR2 YNFKEQ, per germline. The trim removed 2 bases at V and 1 base at J, leaving 6 bases unmatched. The CDR3 protein is CASSQSLAGPSGANVLTF. CDR3 bases: TGTGCCAGCAGCCAAAGTCTAGCGGGACCTTCTGGGGCCAACGTCCTGACTTTC.

J is TRBJ1-2 and V is TRBV7-9; 8 nucleotides agree with TRBD1. Germline V gives CDR1 SEHNR, CDR2 FQNEAQ (reference sequence). V trimming: 5 bases; J trimming: 4 bases; junction bases outside the gene matches: 3. The CDR3 is made up of 13 amino acids. The CDR3 sequence is CASSRQGSYGYTF. DNA of the CDR3: TGTGCCAGCAGCCGACAGGGGTCCTATGGCTACACCTTC.

This clone was detected a few times. This chain uses TRBV25-1 with TRBJ1-2, with D possibly TRBD1 on 6 matching bases. V lost 5 bases to trimming and J lost 0 bases, with 16 bases between them. From germline, CDR1 is MGHDK and CDR2 SYGVNS. This CDR3 is built from 16 residues. In nucleotides, the CDR3 is TGTGCCAGCAGTCTCGGGGCTTGGGGGCCTAACTATGGCTACACCTTC. Translated: CASSLGAWGPNYGYTF.

The V and J genes are TRBV25-1 and TRBJ2-3, with a tentative D call TRBD1 (8 bases). With 5 bases removed from V and 4 bases from J, the gap between germline ends came to 16 bases. The CDR3 contains 15 residues. The germline CDR1 and CDR2 sequences are MGHDK and SYGVNS. This chain's CDR3 is CASSRQGAGADTQYF. In DNA form, the CDR3 reads TGTGCCAGCAGTCGTCAGGGGGCGGGGGCAGATACGCAGTATTTT.

A single count supports this clone. The chain couples TRBV5-8 to TRBJ2-1, with 7 bases matching TRBD2. Looked up from germline, CDR1 is SGHTS and CDR2 is YDEGEE. The CDR3 consists of 15 residues. The ends lost 0 bases at V and 15 bases at J; junction bases unmatched: 15. CDR3 nucleotides: TGTGCCAGCAGCTTGGCACGGCTAGCGGTGGGGTTGCGGTTCTTC. Translation: CASSLARLAVGLRFF.

V is TRBV7-2 and J is TRBJ2-7; 10 bases align to TRBD2. Unmatched junction bases numbered 3, after V lost 2 bases and J lost 2 bases. Per the germline V gene, CDR1 is SGHTA and CDR2 is FQGNSA. This CDR3 spans 15 amino acids. The CDR3 is CASSLLAGGTYEQYF. Written as DNA, the CDR3 is TGTGCCAGCAGCTTATTAGCGGGAGGAACCTACGAGCAGTACTTC.

The rearrangement links TRBV4-1 to TRBJ2-3; a possible D gene is TRBD2 (5 bases). CDR3 length: 13 residues. CDR1 MGHRA and CDR2 YSYEKL come from the germline V gene. Trimming removed 4 bases from V and 13 bases from J, with 18 bases in between. The CDR3 DNA sequence: TGCGCCAGCAGCCGAGGGATAGAGTCTCAAGAGTATTTT. Amino acids: CASSRGIESQEYF.

CDR3 region: CASSLGTVRSGNQPQHF. CDR3 nucleotides: TGCGCCAGCAGCTTAGGGACAGTTCGCTCCGGCAATCAGCCCCAGCATTTT. The chain employs TRBV5-1 and TRBJ1-5; TRBD1 agrees at 7 bases. After removal of 2 bases from V and 2 bases from J, the junction contained 10 bases not matched to a gene. This CDR3 comprises 17 residues. Germline CDR1 SGHRS, CDR2 YFSETQ. Drawing the rest from reference TRBV5-1 and TRBJ1-5, the complete variable domain is KAGVTQTPRYLIKTRGQQVTLSCSPISGHRSVSWYQQTPGQGLQFLFEYFSETQRNKGNFPGRFSGRQFSNSRSEMNVSTLELGDSALYLCASSLGTVRSGNQPQHFGDGTRLSIL.